The 25 T cell receptor beta chains below come from one sample, sequenced in a study of CD8+CD57+ T cells in acquired aplastic anemia. Genomic DNA, serving as template, underwent TCR beta VDJ and CDR3 profiling. TCRdb called the reads again in MiXCR, with one record for every CDR3 protein. The sample contains approximately 300,000 distinct CDR3 sequences, 56% of which appear only once. Patients chosen for sequencing had CD8+CD57+ cells that had expanded, as shown by flow cytometry. Sequences were obtained from sorted CD4+, CD8+, or CD8+CD57+ T cells (not recorded which) from PBMCs. The source of these receptors is a human donor with aplastic anemia.

This clonotype was observed many times. This chain joins TRBV3-1 and TRBJ2-5; tentatively, D is TRBD1 (6 bases). Germline-derived CDR1 and CDR2 are LGHDT and YNNKEL (reference sequence). The CDR3 runs 17 residues. V was cut by 0 bases and J by 5 bases, with 19 bases left in between. CDR3 nucleotide sequence: TGTGCCAGCAGCCAAGACGGGCCGCAGGGGATGCGCGAGACCCAGTACTTC. As protein: CASSQDGPQGMRETQYF.

J is TRBJ2-7 and V is TRBV5-6; 8 bases match TRBD1. CDR3 size: 13 residues. From germline, CDR1 is SGHDT and CDR2 YYEEEE. Trimming took 3 bases from V and 7 from J; bases not matched to a gene: 6. The CDR3, as DNA: TGTGCCAGCAGCTACCGGACAGGGAATGAGCAGTACTTC. Its translation: CASSYRTGNEQYF.

This clonotype was observed many times. The chain links TRBV6-1 to TRBJ2-7; 14 bases agree with TRBD2. Germline V lookup: CDR1 MNHNS, CDR2 SASEGT. CDR3 length: 18 residues. The trim removed 4 bases at V and 7 bases at J, leaving 15 bases unmatched. CDR3 bases: TGTGCCAGCAGTGCTAAGATACCGGGACTAGCGGGAGTAACGGAGCAGTACTTC. Protein sequence: CASSAKIPGLAGVTEQYF.

This clonotype was picked up a small number of times. The chain couples TRBV10-3 to TRBJ2-7, with a possible D match to TRBD1 (6 bases). Trimming left V 4 bases short and J 1 base short, with 20 bases between. The CDR3 has 17 residues. The germline gives CDR1 ENHRY, CDR2 SYGVKD. CDR3 in DNA: TGTGCCATCAGTGGAACACACACCCGGGACAATTCCTACGAGCAGTACTTC. Encoded protein: CAISGTHTRDNSYEQYF.

The chain is built from TRBV9 and TRBJ2-2; maybe TRBD2 (5 bases). The CDR3 loop spans 17 amino acids. The germline V gene encodes CDR1 SGDLS and CDR2 YYNGEE. Trimming left V 0 bases short and J 6 bases short, with 18 bases between. CDR3 amino acids: CASSVGSFAGFAGELFF. In DNA, the CDR3 is TGTGCCAGCAGCGTAGGATCCTTCGCGGGTTTCGCCGGGGAGCTGTTTTTT.

The V call is TRBV10-2, the J call TRBJ1-1, with TRBD1 identical over 10 bases. Trimming took 0 bases from V and 4 from J; bases not matched to a gene: 5. Germline-derived CDR1 and CDR2 are WSHSY and SAAADI. The CDR3 totals 16 residues. The CDR3 DNA reads TGCGCCAGCAGTGAGTCTTTGGGACAGGGGAGCACTGAAGCTTTCTTT. The encoded protein is CASSESLGQGSTEAFF.

V and J are TRBV7-7 and TRBJ2-6; D is ambiguous. This CDR3 has 17 residues. CDR1 SSHAT and CDR2 FNYEAQ come from the germline V gene (reference sequence). Trimming pared 10 bases from V and 3 bases from J, leaving 22 bases between. The CDR3 DNA reads as TGTGCCAACGGCTTAGAAAACCGGGTTAGTGGGGCCAACGTCCTGACTTTC. Protein: CANGLENRVSGANVLTF.

The CDR3 nucleotides are TGTGCCACCAGTGACTCGACAGGGGTGGTCGGTGACACTGAAGCTTTCTTT. The encoded protein is CATSDSTGVVGDTEAFF. This chain connects TRBV24-1 to TRBJ1-1; TRBD1 matches at 8 bases. J was trimmed by 3 bases and V by 4 bases; bases with no gene match: 12. CDR1 is KGHDR, CDR2 SFDVKD, per germline. The CDR3 spans 17 residues.

The chain uses TRBV6-1 and TRBJ2-7, with D possibly TRBD2 on 6 matching bases. V was clipped by 2 bases and J by 5 bases, with 16 bases between them. The CDR3 has 15 amino acids. Germline V gene data show CDR1 as MNHNS and CDR2 as SASEGT. The CDR3 DNA sequence: TGTGCCAGCAGTGAATCCGGAGGGTCGTTTAACGAGCAGTACTTC. This sequence encodes CASSESGGSFNEQYF.

This clonotype was seen more than once but under ten times. V gene TRBV12-3 or TRBV12-4 combines with J gene TRBJ1-6; D unclear. V lost 3 bases, J lost 5 bases, and 11 bases lay in between. There are 15 residues in the CDR3. The CDR3: CASSLRPADNSPLHF. The DNA of the CDR3 is TGTGCCAGCAGTTTGCGACCAGCTGATAATTCACCCCTCCACTTT.

The chain joins TRBV7-2 to TRBJ1-2; D is perhaps TRBD1 (6 bases). The CDR3 covers 12 residues. V was cut by 1 base and J by 7 bases, with 7 bases left in between. Germline-derived CDR1 and CDR2 are SGHTA and FQGNSA. The CDR3 coding sequence is TGTGCCAGCAGCTTAGTGGGGGCTGGCTACACCTTC. Amino acid sequence: CASSLVGAGYTF.

The DNA for the CDR3 is TGTGCCACCAGCACCGGACAACCCGATACGCAGTATTTT. It is translated as CATSTGQPDTQYF. The chain has TRBV15 and TRBJ2-3, with D perhaps matching TRBD1 (5 bases). Germline V CDR1 and CDR2: LNHNV, YYDKDF (reference sequence). The CDR3 is 13 amino acids. V gave up 4 bases and J gave up 6 bases, with 11 bases separating them.

This rearrangement joins TRBV20-1 to TRBJ1-3; no clear D. V lost 0 bases and J 7 bases, leaving 7 bases between the germline ends. The CDR3 consists of 12 residues. Germline V gene data show CDR1 as DFQATT and CDR2 as SNEGSKA (reference sequence). The CDR3 DNA reads TGCAGTGCTAGAGATCCCTGGAACACCATATATTTT. Protein: CSARDPWNTIYF.

This clonotype has ten or more counts. For the CDR3, the DNA is TGCGCCAGCAGCCAAGCGGTCTCCTACAATGAGCAGTTCTTC. Protein sequence: CASSQAVSYNEQFF. This sequence joins TRBV5-1 and TRBJ2-1; the D gene is possibly TRBD2 (5 bases). Germline loops: CDR1 SGHRS, CDR2 YFSETQ. CDR3 length equals 14 residues. The V end was cut by 4 bases, the J end by 0 bases, with 8 bases between.

The chain is built from TRBV5-1 and TRBJ2-6; 7 bases agree with TRBD1. Unmatched junction bases numbered 3, after V lost 2 bases and J lost 4 bases. The CDR3 contains 15 residues. CDR1 is SGHRS, CDR2 YFSETQ, per germline. The CDR3 loop reads CASSFGQVGANVLTF. For the CDR3, the DNA is TGCGCCAGCAGCTTTGGACAGGTCGGGGCCAACGTCCTGACTTTC.

With regard to this clonotype: A much larger clone sits a single nucleotide away, making a read error possible. The genes are TRBV7-2 and TRBJ2-4, with D uncertain. In germline, CDR1 is SGHTA, CDR2 FQGNSA. This CDR3 spans 15 amino acids. V shed 4 bases and J shed 4 bases, with 14 bases lying between them. CDR3: CASSYLIDLKNIQYF. In DNA, the CDR3 is TGTGCCAGCAGCTACCTGATAGACTTAAAAAACATTCAGTACTTC.

The chain couples TRBV29-1 to TRBJ2-5; TRBD2 is a possible D gene (6 bases). The CDR3 has 12 amino acids. Trimming removed 3 bases from V and 4 bases from J, with 9 bases in between. Germline CDR1 reads SQVTM; CDR2 reads ANQGSEA. DNA of the CDR3: TGCAGCGTTGAGGGACTTGGAGAGACCCAGTACTTC. It specifies CSVEGLGETQYF.

As for this clonotype: The junction shows a germline mismatch at one end, possibly a read error. V usage is TRBV20-1 and J usage is TRBJ1-2; D possibly corresponds to TRBD1 (6 bases). The length of the CDR3 is 15 residues. CDR1 is DFQATT and CDR2 is SNEGSKA in the germline V gene (reference sequence). CDR3: CGARGRRGSNYGYTF. The CDR3, as DNA: TGCGGTGCTAGAGGTCGCAGGGGTTCTAACTATGGCTACACCTTC.

The sample holds many counts of this clonotype. The chain employs TRBV3-1 and TRBJ1-6; D gene uncertain. The CDR3 length is 14 residues. Germline V gene sequence: CDR1 LGHDT, CDR2 YNNKEL (reference sequence). V lost 1 base and J 8 bases, leaving 9 bases between the germline ends. CDR3 DNA sequence: TGTGCCAGCAGCCAAGCCCCCTCGGATTCACCCCTCCACTTT. It encodes CASSQAPSDSPLHF.

This clonotype was seen many times. The chain uses TRBV3-1 and TRBJ2-3; D is perhaps TRBD2 (6 bases). This CDR3 contains 16 residues. Trimming cost V 5 bases and J 0 bases, with 15 bases left between them. Germline V gene sequence: CDR1 LGHDT, CDR2 YNNKEL (reference sequence). The CDR3 DNA reads TGTGCCAGCAGCACTCTAGCGCGATCGAGCACAGATACGCAGTATTTT. Translating gives CASSTLARSSTDTQYF.

The chain links TRBV20-1 to TRBJ2-3; D perhaps matches TRBD1 (7 bases). CDR3 length: 12 residues. With 5 bases removed from V and 8 bases from J, the gap between germline ends came to 14 bases. Germline CDR1 reads DFQATT; CDR2 reads SNEGSKA (reference sequence). The CDR3 region is CSASGGTTTQYF. CDR3 nucleotide sequence: TGCAGTGCTTCAGGGGGGACAACTACGCAGTATTTT.

V and J are TRBV25-1 and TRBJ2-1, with a possible D match to TRBD2 (6 bases). V was clipped by 8 bases and J by 5 bases, with 13 bases between them. The CDR3 is 13 residues long. CDR1 and CDR2 from the germline V gene are MGHDK and SYGVNS. The CDR3 reads CASRGYANNEQFF. The DNA for the CDR3 is TGTGCCAGCCGGGGGTACGCTAACAATGAGCAGTTCTTC.

This clonotype was detected only once. This chain connects TRBV7-2 to TRBJ2-2; a possible D gene is TRBD2 (6 bases). V was trimmed by 5 bases and J by 2 bases, leaving 12 bases between them. The germline V gene has CDR1 SGHTA and CDR2 FQGNSA. The CDR3 has 15 amino acids. In nucleotides, the CDR3 is TGTGCCAGCAGCGCCGGGACTTCAAACACCGGGGAGCTGTTTTTT. It codes for CASSAGTSNTGELFF.

This rearrangement joins TRBV20-1 to TRBJ1-5; 8 bases agree with TRBD1. Trimming cost V 7 bases and J 7 bases; bases outside gene matches: 9. Looked up from germline, CDR1 is DFQATT and CDR2 is SNEGSKA (reference sequence). The CDR3 length is 13 residues. In nucleotides, the CDR3 is TGCAGTGGAGCGGACAGGGCGGAACAGCCCCAGCATTTT. This codes for CSGADRAEQPQHF.

The genes are TRBV9 and TRBJ2-1; D gene unclear. Trimming took 4 bases from V and 9 from J, leaving 14 bases between them. The CDR3 totals 13 residues. Germline CDR1 SGDLS, CDR2 YYNGEE. The CDR3: CASSFSRLGEQFF. Written as DNA, the CDR3 is TGTGCCAGCAGCTTCTCGCGATTGGGTGAGCAGTTCTTC.